These 22 T cell receptor beta chains were sequenced from one sample in a study of blood T cells in healthy people across ages. Primed by a sample-barcoded 5' primer and a J-beta primer mix, a second PCR proceeded for about 6 to 11 cycles. TCRdb analysed the 5' RACE reads with MiXCR anew, one entry per CDR3 protein. Among some 1.8 million distinct CDR3 sequences, about 39% were seen once, and the ten largest hold roughly 24%. The sample consisted of blood. These TCRs come from a human donor in good health.

The V call is TRBV6-2 or TRBV6-3, the J call TRBJ1-6; TRBD1 might be the D (5 bases). The CDR3 is 14 amino acids. Germline V gene data show CDR1 as MNHEY and CDR2 as SVGEGT. V lost 4 bases to trimming and J lost 10 bases, with 14 bases between them. This chain's CDR3 is CASSWLRDVSPLHF. The DNA for the CDR3 is TGTGCCAGCAGTTGGCTCAGGGATGTGTCACCCCTCCACTTT.

This clonotype was counted only a few times. CDR3: CSARRARDRGISTYEQYF. Written as DNA, the CDR3 is TGCAGTGCGCGGCGGGCCCGGGACAGGGGGATTTCGACCTACGAGCAGTACTTC. This chain joins TRBV20-1 and TRBJ2-7; 11 nucleotides match TRBD1. This CDR3 spans 18 amino acids. The germline CDR1 and CDR2 sequences are DFQATT and SNEGSKA (reference sequence). V lost 6 bases to trimming and J lost 2 bases; unmatched junction nucleotides: 18.

The CDR3 reads CASSYSTSGVEQFF. CDR3 nucleotides: TGTGCCAGCAGTTACTCGACCAGCGGGGTTGAGCAGTTCTTC. This rearrangement joins TRBV6-5 to TRBJ2-1; 7 bases are a match to TRBD2. Germline V CDR1 and CDR2: MNHEY, SVGAGI. J was trimmed by 9 bases and V by 0 bases; bases with no gene match: 5. The CDR3 spans 14 residues.

A few counts support this clonotype. The chain employs TRBV6-1 and TRBJ1-5, with 8 bases aligning to TRBD1. The CDR3 runs 15 residues. Germline CDR1 reads MNHNS; CDR2 reads SASEGT. Losses at the gene ends were 5 bases for V and 6 bases for J; bases not matched to a gene: 9. The CDR3 DNA is TGTGCCAGCAGTCAGGACAGGGACGTCGGTCAGCCCCAGCATTTT. Residues: CASSQDRDVGQPQHF.

As for this clonotype: A junction boundary mismatches the germline segment, possibly from a read error. For the CDR3, the DNA is TGTGCCACCAGTGTCGGGGCAGAAGAAAAACGGTTTTTT. It encodes CATSVGAEEKRFF. The rearrangement uses TRBV24-1 and TRBJ1-4; D possibly corresponds to TRBD1 (5 bases). Germline V gives CDR1 KGHDR, CDR2 SFDVKD. CDR3 length: 13 amino acids.

The rearrangement joins TRBV13 to TRBJ2-2; 9 bases map to TRBD1. The CDR3 is 17 residues long. CDR1 and CDR2 from the germline V gene are PRHDT and FYEKMQ (reference sequence). V lost 5 bases, J lost 8 bases, and 15 bases stayed unmatched. The CDR3 region is CASSRYTGQGFKGELFF. The CDR3 DNA reads TGTGCCAGCAGCCGATACACGGGACAGGGTTTTAAGGGGGAGCTGTTTTTT.

The gene calls are TRBV5-1 and TRBJ2-7; 7 bases are shared with TRBD1. Germline V gene lookup returns CDR1 SGHRS and CDR2 YFSETQ. The V gene end was trimmed by 2 bases and the J gene end by 3 bases; junction bases not matched to a gene: 5. This CDR3 is 14 amino acids long. The CDR3 spells CASSLQDRLYEQYF. The CDR3 nucleotides read TGCGCCAGCAGCTTACAGGACAGGCTCTACGAGCAGTACTTC.

The rearrangement uses TRBV7-3 and TRBJ2-7; 9 bases match TRBD1. CDR1 SGHTA and CDR2 FQGTGA come from the germline V gene. The V gene end was trimmed by 2 bases and the J gene end by 6 bases; junction bases not matched to a gene: 11. CDR3 size: 16 residues. The chain's CDR3 is CASSLGPGTGRVEQYF. The CDR3 DNA reads as TGTGCCAGCAGCTTAGGTCCCGGGACAGGGCGTGTCGAGCAGTACTTC.

The chain is built from TRBV6-4 and TRBJ2-3, with D perhaps being TRBD1 or TRBD2 (5 bases each). Germline V CDR1 and CDR2: MRHNA, SNTAGT. This CDR3 contains 15 residues. V dropped 6 bases and J dropped 5 bases, with 18 bases sitting between them. CDR3 sequence reads: CASSDTFGAGDTQYF. CDR3 in DNA: TGTGCCAGCAGCGATACTTTCGGGGCGGGAGATACGCAGTATTTT.

The table lists this clonotype with a few counts. The genes are TRBV6-6 and TRBJ1-6, with D possibly TRBD1 on 6 matching bases. The germline V and J ends were trimmed by 0 bases and 10 bases, with 16 bases remaining between them. The CDR3 has 16 amino acids. CDR1 MNHNY and CDR2 SVGAGI come from the germline V gene (reference sequence). This CDR3 is CASSYSVPGAGSPLHF. The CDR3 nucleotides read TGTGCCAGCAGTTACTCGGTGCCGGGGGCCGGGTCACCCCTCCACTTT.

This clonotype was counted a few times. The chain couples TRBV6-2 or TRBV6-3 to TRBJ2-7, with 7 bases identical to TRBD1. CDR3 length: 15 amino acids. From germline, CDR1 is MNHEY and CDR2 SVGEGT. Trimming cost V 6 bases and J 2 bases; bases outside gene matches: 10. The CDR3 DNA follows: TGTGCCAGCAGCATAGCCGGGACAGCAACCTACGAGCAGTACTTC. Its protein product is CASSIAGTATYEQYF.

The J gene is TRBJ1-2, the V gene TRBV6-6, with TRBD1 as a possible D gene (6 bases). The germline V and J ends were trimmed by 0 bases and 3 bases, with 11 bases remaining between them. The CDR3 length is 15 residues. Germline V gene lookup returns CDR1 MNHNY and CDR2 SVGAGI (reference sequence). CDR3 amino acids: CASSYSAGEYYGYTF. Written as DNA, the CDR3 is TGTGCCAGCAGTTACTCCGCAGGGGAATACTATGGCTACACCTTC.

V is TRBV5-1 and J is TRBJ2-5; 8 bases match TRBD2. V was pared by 5 bases and J by 11 bases, with 23 bases of the junction left unmatched. The germline gives CDR1 SGHRS, CDR2 YFSETQ. CDR3 length equals 17 residues. CDR3 region: CASSSPTSGGFSYVQYF. The CDR3 DNA is TGCGCCAGCAGTTCGCCTACTAGCGGAGGGTTCTCCTACGTGCAGTACTTC. The whole variable domain, remainder taken from reference TRBV5-1 and TRBJ2-5, is KAGVTQTPRYLIKTRGQQVTLSCSPISGHRSVSWYQQTPGQGLQFLFEYFSETQRNKGNFPGRFSGRQFSNSRSEMNVSTLELGDSALYLCASSSPTSGGFSYVQYFGPGTRLLVL.

The CDR3 DNA follows: TGTGCCAGCAGTTTGGAGGGGTGCACTGAAGCTTTCTTT. Translating it yields CASSLEGCTEAFF. The V gene is TRBV12-3 or TRBV12-4, the J gene TRBJ1-1; tentatively, D is TRBD1 (5 bases). The ends were cut back, 3 bases at V and 4 bases at J, with 9 bases in the middle. CDR3 size: 13 residues.

This sequence joins TRBV12-3 or TRBV12-4 and TRBJ2-3; a possible D gene is TRBD2 (6 bases). The CDR3 runs 16 residues. The germline V and J ends were trimmed by 4 bases and 11 bases, with 25 bases remaining between them. CDR3 protein: CASSSRGLSSADVQYF. The CDR3 bases are TGTGCCAGCAGTTCCCGAGGACTATCGAGCGCAGATGTGCAGTATTTT.

The chain combines TRBV7-6 with TRBJ2-7; 10 positions match TRBD1. V dropped 4 bases and J dropped 6; count of bases not matched to a gene: 9. Germline V gene lookup returns CDR1 SGHVS and CDR2 FNYEAQ. There are 15 residues in the CDR3. CDR3 region: CASSSEAGQGIEQYF. DNA of the CDR3: TGTGCCAGCAGCTCCGAAGCGGGACAGGGGATCGAGCAGTACTTC.

The gene calls are TRBV6-2 or TRBV6-3 and TRBJ1-1; no reliable D call. V gave up 4 bases and J gave up 5 bases, with 14 bases separating them. From germline, CDR1 is MNHEY and CDR2 SVGEGT. The CDR3 covers 14 residues. CDR3 DNA sequence: TGTGCCAGCAGTTTCGCCAACAGAGGAACTGAAGCTTTCTTT. Translating gives CASSFANRGTEAFF.

The V call is TRBV7-9, the J call TRBJ2-2; a weak D match, TRBD1 (7 bases). Germline V gene sequence: CDR1 SEHNR, CDR2 FQNEAQ (reference sequence). The ends were cut back, 4 bases at V and 6 bases at J, with 18 bases in the middle. This CDR3 region has 16 residues. In nucleotides, the CDR3 is TGTGCCAGCAGCTCCCAGACAGGGAGGAAAGCCGGGGAGCTGTTTTTT. The encoded protein is CASSSQTGRKAGELFF.

The chain carries TRBV3-1 and TRBJ2-6, with no clear D. The germline V and J ends were trimmed by 0 bases and 2 bases, with 11 bases remaining between them. From germline, CDR1 is LGHDT and CDR2 YNNKEL (reference sequence). The CDR3 runs to 17 residues. The CDR3 DNA follows: TGTGCCAGCAGCCAAGATTTGGCTGTTGCTGGGGCCAACGTCCTGACTTTC. It yields the protein CASSQDLAVAGANVLTF. The variable domain in full, with the rest retrieved from reference TRBV3-1 and TRBJ2-6, is DTAVSQTPKYLVTQMGNDKSIKCEQNLGHDTMYWYKQDSKKFLKIMFSYNNKELIINETVPNRFSPKSPDKAHLNLHINSLELGDSAVYFCASSQDLAVAGANVLTFGAGSRLTVL.

A note on this clonotype: A read error may explain this, as a much larger clone is one base away. J is TRBJ2-7 and V is TRBV7-9; D not certain. In germline, CDR1 is SEHNR, CDR2 FQNEAQ (reference sequence). This CDR3 is 13 amino acids long. The V gene lost 7 bases and the J gene lost 2 bases, with 12 bases spanning the gap. CDR3 residues: CASNALLTYEQYF. In DNA form, the CDR3 reads TGTGCCAGCAACGCGCTCCTCACCTACGAGCAGTACTTC.

The V and J genes are TRBV7-3 and TRBJ2-7; 10 positions match TRBD1. The CDR3 is 15 amino acids. J gave up 5 bases and V 5 bases, and 9 bases lay outside the gene matches. Germline CDR1 reads SGHTA; CDR2 reads FQGTGA. This CDR3 is CASSQEGTGENEQYF. The CDR3 DNA reads TGTGCCAGCAGCCAAGAGGGGACAGGGGAGAACGAGCAGTACTTC.

V gene TRBV5-1 combines with J gene TRBJ2-5; weak D call: TRBD1 (6 bases). Trimming took off 4 bases at V and 0 bases at J, with 16 bases between the two ends. Germline-derived CDR1 and CDR2 are SGHRS and YFSETQ. CDR3 length equals 16 residues. The CDR3 region is CASSLGQPTHQETQYF. For the CDR3, the DNA is TGCGCCAGCAGCCTAGGACAGCCAACACACCAAGAGACCCAGTACTTC. The full variable domain, its missing parts supplied by reference TRBV5-1 and TRBJ2-5, is KAGVTQTPRYLIKTRGQQVTLSCSPISGHRSVSWYQQTPGQGLQFLFEYFSETQRNKGNFPGRFSGRQFSNSRSEMNVSTLELGDSALYLCASSLGQPTHQETQYFGPGTRLLVL.